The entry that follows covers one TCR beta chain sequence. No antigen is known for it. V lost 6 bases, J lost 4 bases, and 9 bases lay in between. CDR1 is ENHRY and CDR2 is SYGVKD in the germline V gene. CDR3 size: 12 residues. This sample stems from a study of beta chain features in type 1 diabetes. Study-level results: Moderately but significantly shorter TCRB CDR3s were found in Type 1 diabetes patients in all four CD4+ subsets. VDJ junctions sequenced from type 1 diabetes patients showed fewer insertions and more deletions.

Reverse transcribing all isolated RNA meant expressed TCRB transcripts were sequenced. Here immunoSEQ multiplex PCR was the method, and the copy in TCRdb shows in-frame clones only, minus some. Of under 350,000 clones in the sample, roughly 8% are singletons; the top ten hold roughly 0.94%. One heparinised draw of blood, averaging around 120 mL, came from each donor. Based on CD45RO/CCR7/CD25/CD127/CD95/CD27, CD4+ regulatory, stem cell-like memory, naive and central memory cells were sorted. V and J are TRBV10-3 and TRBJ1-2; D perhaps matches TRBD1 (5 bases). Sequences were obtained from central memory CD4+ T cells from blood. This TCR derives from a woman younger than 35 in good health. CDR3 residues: CAISVGGYGYTF. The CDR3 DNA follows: TGTGCCATCAGCGTGGGGGGCTATGGCTACACCTTC.